This TCR beta chain is from a study of T cells in Graves' hyperthyroidism and ophthalmopathy (dated by TCRdb to about 2019). For the study in its entirety: Peripheral blood was collected at initial diagnosis, before any treatment. TCR V-J signatures able to tell the groups apart were searched for in a discovery cohort of 90 to 100 patients, of whom roughly 42 had Graves' ophthalmopathy and roughly 59 had stable Graves' hyperthyroidism. Prospective prediction of ophthalmopathy was tested in an independent validation cohort of fewer than 20 hyperthyroidism patients and 15 to 17 patients who later progressed to ophthalmopathy. The roughly 91 discovery patients were randomly divided into training and test sets at a 7:3 ratio. In addition, the study compared T-cell repertoires in thyroid tissue and in blood from a handful of Graves' hyperthyroidism patients. Once sampling was done, hyperthyroidism patients were given methimazole at a starting dose of 30 mg daily, whereas ophthalmopathy patients were given high-dose intravenous methylprednisolone. According to the paper, TCR Vbeta CDR3 sequencing was carried out on around 140 peripheral blood samples, which came from fewer than 50 ophthalmopathy, around 75 hyperthyroidism and around 17 progressor patients.

Amplification of TCR beta CDR3 regions was carried out from RNA transcripts. The first round of RT-PCR for the TCR CDR3 was performed with the HTBI primer set and the Qiagen OneStep RT-PCR kit. Libraries were constructed in a second round of multiplex PCR, after which size selection and purification were performed. The libraries were sequenced on an Illumina HiSeq2000 using paired-end 100 bp reads. Per the original workflow: SOAPnuke was used to process the raw data, throwing out any read that contained adapters or uncalled bases, had a mean Phred below 15, or lacked an exact constant-primer or identifier match. High-quality paired reads were merged with COPE v1.2.5, and unique nucleotide sequences were defined as clonotypes. Clonotypes were aligned to IMGT TRBV, TRBD and TRBJ reference segments using MiTCR v1.1. The analysis included only V-J combinations with a frequency above 0.0001, which together covered more than 99% of the repertoires. The TCS score was defined as F50 (clonal expansion) divided by E x V (chaos), with BLOSUM62-based TCRdist calculated between CDR3 peptides within each V-J. Welch's t-statistics and random forest reduced 500 to 550 V-J features to 10 to 15, which were used in a naive Bayes classifier (R e1071). TCRdb trimmed the raw reads at Q25, called clones with MiXCR and kept productive beta chains. Records with the same CDR3 protein are collapsed into one entry carrying the most frequent genes and DNA. For this entry, the V and J calls and clone size follow TCRdb and not the study's own pipeline. This sample is represented by around 500,000 distinct CDR3 sequences; 12% to 15% of them were singletons. The ten largest clonotypes hold approximately 13% of the sample.

This clonotype has at least ten counts. Its recognized antigen is unknown. No qualities accompany the bases; no much larger clone lies one base away. V gives up 3 bases and J gives up 7 bases, and the segment between their germline ends measures 9 bases. The germline V gene supplies CDR1 MDHEN and CDR2 SYDVKM. The CDR3 holds 12 amino acids from the cysteine to the phenylalanine. CDR3 DNA is the only sequence kept; it has 36 bases, read in frame from the first base. Stable Graves' hyperthyroidism was defined as the absence of progression to ophthalmopathy over 18 months of follow-up. Hyperthyroidism patients were newly diagnosed, with disease duration under 2 months, and aged 18 to 65 years. Patients with uncontrolled infections, other autoimmune diseases, pregnancy or lactation were excluded. Diagnoses were based on clinical symptoms, serum thyroxine and TRAb, thyroid ultrasound and orbital computed tomography. PBMCs were separated from 7.5 to 10 ml of fresh peripheral blood using Ficoll-Paque density gradient centrifugation. Total RNA was extracted using Trizol reagent, and RNA quality was assessed on an Agilent 2100 Bioanalyzer.

Broader findings and caveats from the paper: A model built on a 13 V-J signature distinguished ophthalmopathy from stable hyperthyroidism, reaching 85% to 90% sensitivity and around 81% specificity in cross-validation and 80%/75% in testing. No statistical method was used to set the sample size in advance, and investigators knew the group allocation. In validation, the model predicted progression to ophthalmopathy a median of about 6 months before onset, with about 64% sensitivity and just under 75% specificity. Blood samples also contained most of the expanded thyroid clonotypes (frequency above 0.001), which suggests that blood repertoires may reflect thyroid immune responses.

The sample consisted of blood. The chain employs TRBV28 and TRBJ1-2, with the identity of the D gene unclear. The TCR sequence derives from a woman between 35 and 50 years old with Graves' hyperthyroidism. Here the CDR3 is given as CASSFRTFGYTF. The sequenced DNA is TGTGCCAGCAGTTTCCGGACGTTTGGCTACACCTTC.